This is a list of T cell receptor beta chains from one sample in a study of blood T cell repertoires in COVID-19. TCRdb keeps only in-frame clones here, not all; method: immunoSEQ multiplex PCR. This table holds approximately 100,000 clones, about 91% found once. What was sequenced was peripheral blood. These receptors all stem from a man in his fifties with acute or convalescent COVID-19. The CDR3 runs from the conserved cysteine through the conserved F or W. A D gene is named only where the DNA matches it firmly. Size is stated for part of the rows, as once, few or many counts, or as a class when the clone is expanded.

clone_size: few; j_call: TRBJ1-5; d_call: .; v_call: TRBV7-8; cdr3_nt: TGTGCCAGCACCACTCCCCCCCAGCCCCAGCATTTT; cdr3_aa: CASTTPPQPQHF
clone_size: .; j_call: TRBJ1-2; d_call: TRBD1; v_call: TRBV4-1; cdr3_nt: TGCGCCAGCAGCCAAGTTCTGACAGGGGGCAACTATGGCTACACCTTC; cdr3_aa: CASSQVLTGGNYGYTF
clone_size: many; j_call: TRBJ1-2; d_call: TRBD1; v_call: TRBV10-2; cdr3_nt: TGCGCCAGCACCTGGACAGGGTACTATGGCTACACCTTC; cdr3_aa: CASTWTGYYGYTF
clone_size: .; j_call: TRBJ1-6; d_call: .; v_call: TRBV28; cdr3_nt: TGTGCCAGCAGTTTCTACAGTAATAATTCACCCCTCCACTTT; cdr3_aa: CASSFYSNNSPLHF
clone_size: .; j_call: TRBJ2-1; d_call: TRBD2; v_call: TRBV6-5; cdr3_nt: TGTGCCAGCAGTTTCGGGGCGGGGGAGAACAATGAGCAGTTCTTC; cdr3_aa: CASSFGAGENNEQFF
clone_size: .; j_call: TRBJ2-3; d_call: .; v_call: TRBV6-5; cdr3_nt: TGTGCCAGCAGTTACTCGGTGCAGGTATTAAATACGCAGTATTTT; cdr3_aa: CASSYSVQVLNTQYF
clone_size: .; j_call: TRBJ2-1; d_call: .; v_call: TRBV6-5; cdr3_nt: TGTGCCAGCAGAGGGGAGGACGATGAGCAGTTCTTC; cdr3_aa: CASRGEDDEQFF
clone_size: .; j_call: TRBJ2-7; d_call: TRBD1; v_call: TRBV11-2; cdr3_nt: TGTGCCAGCAGCTTCGGACAGGGGGCCTTGGGGGAGCAGTACTTC; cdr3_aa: CASSFGQGALGEQYF
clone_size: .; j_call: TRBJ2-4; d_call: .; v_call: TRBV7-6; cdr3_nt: TGTGCCAGCAGCACCGGCGGGGACGCCAAAAACATTCAGTACTTC; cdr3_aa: CASSTGGDAKNIQYF
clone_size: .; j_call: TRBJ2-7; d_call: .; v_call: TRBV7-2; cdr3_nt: TGTGCCAGCAGCTCCCCGAGCTCCTACGAGCAGTACTTC; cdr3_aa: CASSSPSSYEQYF
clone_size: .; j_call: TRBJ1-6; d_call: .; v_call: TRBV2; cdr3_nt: TGTGCCAGCAGTGGAAGCGGTTGGGGTTCACCCCTCCACTTT; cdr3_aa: CASSGSGWGSPLHF
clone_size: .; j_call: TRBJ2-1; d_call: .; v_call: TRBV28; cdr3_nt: TGTGCCAGCACCTTGCCGGCTAGGAATGAGCAGTTCTTC; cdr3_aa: CASTLPARNEQFF
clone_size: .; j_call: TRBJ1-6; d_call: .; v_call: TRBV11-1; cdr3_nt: TGTGCCAGCAGCGCCGGGGGGCAATCACCCCTCCACTTT; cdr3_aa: CASSAGGQSPLHF
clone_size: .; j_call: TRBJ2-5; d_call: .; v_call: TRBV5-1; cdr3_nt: TGCGCCAGCAGCGGAGCCGAGACCCAGTACTTC; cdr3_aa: CASSGAETQYF
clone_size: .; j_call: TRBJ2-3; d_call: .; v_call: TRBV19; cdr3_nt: TGTGCCAGTAGTATTCAACAGGGCACAGATACGCAGTATTTT; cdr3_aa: CASSIQQGTDTQYF
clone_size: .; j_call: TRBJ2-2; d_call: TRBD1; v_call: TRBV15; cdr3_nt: TGTGCCACCAGCAGAGAGTCTCCGGGACAGAGGAACACCGGGGAGCTGTTTTTT; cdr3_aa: CATSRESPGQRNTGELFF
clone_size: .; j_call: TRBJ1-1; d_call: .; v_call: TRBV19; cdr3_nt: TGTGCCAGGCCTATTCCTGAAGCTTTCTTT; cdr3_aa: CARPIPEAFF
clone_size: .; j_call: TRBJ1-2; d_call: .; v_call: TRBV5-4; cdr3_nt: TGTGCCAGCAGCCCTATCCTGGGCCCCTACACCTTC; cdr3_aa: CASSPILGPYTF
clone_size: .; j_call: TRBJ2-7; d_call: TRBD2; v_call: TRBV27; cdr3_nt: TGTGCCAGCAGACTGGCGGGGGGAGAGTACGAGCAGTACTTC; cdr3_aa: CASRLAGGEYEQYF
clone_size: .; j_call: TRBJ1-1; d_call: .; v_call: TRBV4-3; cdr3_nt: TGCGCCAGCAGCTCACAGGGACCGAACACTGAAGCTTTCTTT; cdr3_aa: CASSSQGPNTEAFF
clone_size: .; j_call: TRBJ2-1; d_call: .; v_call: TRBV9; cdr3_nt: TGTGCCAGCAGCGTAGACAGGAATGAGCAGTTCTTC; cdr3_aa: CASSVDRNEQFF
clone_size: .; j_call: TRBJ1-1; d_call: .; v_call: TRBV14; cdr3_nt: TGTGCCAGCAGCCAACCACACGCACAACACCCCATGAACACTGAAGCTTTCTTT; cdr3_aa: CASSQPHAQHPMNTEAFF
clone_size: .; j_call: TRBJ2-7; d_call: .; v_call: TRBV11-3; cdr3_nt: TGTGCCAGCAGCTTAGAGGGGGGTAGGTACGAGCAGTACTTC; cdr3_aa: CASSLEGGRYEQYF
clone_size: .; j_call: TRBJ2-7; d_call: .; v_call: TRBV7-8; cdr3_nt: TGTGCCAGCAGCCCAAGCATCTACGAGCAGTACTTC; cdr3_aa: CASSPSIYEQYF
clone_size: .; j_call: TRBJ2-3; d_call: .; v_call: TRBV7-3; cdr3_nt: TGTGCCAGCAGCTTAAGGGGGCAGGGGACCACAGATACGCAGTATTTT; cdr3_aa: CASSLRGQGTTDTQYF
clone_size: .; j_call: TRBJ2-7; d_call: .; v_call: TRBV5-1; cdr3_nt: TGCGCCAGCCGCGGGCAGGCGAGCTCCTACGAGCAGTACTTC; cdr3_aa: CASRGQASSYEQYF
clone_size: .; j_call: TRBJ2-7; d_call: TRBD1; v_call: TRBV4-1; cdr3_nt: TGCGCCAGCAGCCAGAGTCCGGGACAGGGTTTCTACGAGCAGTACTTC; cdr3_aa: CASSQSPGQGFYEQYF
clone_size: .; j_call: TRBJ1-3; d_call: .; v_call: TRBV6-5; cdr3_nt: TGTGCCAGCAGTTACTCGATGCCATCACTTGGAAACACCATATATTTT; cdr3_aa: CASSYSMPSLGNTIYF
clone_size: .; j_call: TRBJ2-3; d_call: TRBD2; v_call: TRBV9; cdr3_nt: TGTGCCAGCAGCGCCTCGGGACTACCTCCGCCTTATACGCAGTATTTT; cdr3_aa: CASSASGLPPPYTQYF
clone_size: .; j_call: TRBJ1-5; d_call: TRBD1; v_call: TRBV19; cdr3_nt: TGTGCCAGTAGTATAAACCCTGGGACAGTTCAGCCCCAGCATTTT; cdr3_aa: CASSINPGTVQPQHF
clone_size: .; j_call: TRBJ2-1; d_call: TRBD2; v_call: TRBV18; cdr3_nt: TGTGCCAGCTCACCCCTTCCTAGCGGGGGACCCTACAATGAGCAGTTCTTC; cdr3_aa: CASSPLPSGGPYNEQFF
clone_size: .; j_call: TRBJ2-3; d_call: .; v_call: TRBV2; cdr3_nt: TGTGCCAGCAGTGTAAATACGCAGTATTTT; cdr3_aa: CASSVNTQYF
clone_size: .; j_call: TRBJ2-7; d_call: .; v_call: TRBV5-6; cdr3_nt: TGTGCCAGCAGCGACTCAAATTCCTACGAGCAGTACTTC; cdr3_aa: CASSDSNSYEQYF
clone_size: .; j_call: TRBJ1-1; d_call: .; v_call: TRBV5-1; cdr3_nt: TGCGCCAGCAGCTTTGTCAACACCGAGGACACTGAAGCTTTCTTT; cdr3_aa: CASSFVNTEDTEAFF
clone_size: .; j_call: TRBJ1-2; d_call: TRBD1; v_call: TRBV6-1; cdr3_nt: TGTGCCAGCAGTGAAATGACAGGGGGCCTTGGCTACACCTTC; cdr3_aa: CASSEMTGGLGYTF
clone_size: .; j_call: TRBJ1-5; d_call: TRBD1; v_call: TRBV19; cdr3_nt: TGTGCCAGTAGTATAACCACAGGGGAACAGCCCCAGCATTTT; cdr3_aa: CASSITTGEQPQHF
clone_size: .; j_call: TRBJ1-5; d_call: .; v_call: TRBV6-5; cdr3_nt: TGTGCCAGCGCTTCAGGGAGCAATCAGCCCCAGCATTTT; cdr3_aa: CASASGSNQPQHF
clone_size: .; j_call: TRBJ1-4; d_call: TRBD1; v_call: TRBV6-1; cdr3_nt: TGTGCCAGCAGTGAAGGGACAGGAACACATGAAAAACTGTTTTTT; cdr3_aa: CASSEGTGTHEKLFF
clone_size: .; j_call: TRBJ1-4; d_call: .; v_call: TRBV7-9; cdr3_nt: TGTGCCGGTCAGAACAATGAAAAACTGTTTTTT; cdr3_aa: CAGQNNEKLFF
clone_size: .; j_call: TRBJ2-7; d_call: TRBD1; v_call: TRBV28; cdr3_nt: TGTGCCAGCAGTGCCATTCCCGGGACAGGGACGTACGAGCAGTACTTC; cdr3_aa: CASSAIPGTGTYEQYF
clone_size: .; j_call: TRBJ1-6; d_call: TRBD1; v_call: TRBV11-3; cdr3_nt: TGTGCCAGCAGCTTAGACCCGGGACAGGAGTCACCCCTCCACTTT; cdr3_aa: CASSLDPGQESPLHF
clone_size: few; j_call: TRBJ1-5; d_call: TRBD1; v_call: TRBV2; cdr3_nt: TGTGCCAGCACTCCGGGACAGGGTTCCAATCAGCCCCAGCATTTT; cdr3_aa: CASTPGQGSNQPQHF
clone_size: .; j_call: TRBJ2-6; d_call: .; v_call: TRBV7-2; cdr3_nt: TGTGCCAGCAGCCAGGGCGGATCTGGGGCCAACGTCCTGACTTTC; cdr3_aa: CASSQGGSGANVLTF
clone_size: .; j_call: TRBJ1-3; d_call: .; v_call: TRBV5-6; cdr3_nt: TGTGCCAGCAGCGGGGAATTACAGGGAAAAGGAAACACCATATATTTT; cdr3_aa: CASSGELQGKGNTIYF